Sequencing of this T cell receptor beta chain was carried out in a study of cytomegalovirus exposure and HLA in healthy donors (dated by TCRdb to between 2016 and 2019). A note on the overall study: According to an earlier analysis of a few hundred of the donors, some 170 million T cells yielded 117 million unique TCR beta sequences and 250 to 350 Gb of sequence data. HLA typing covered class I and class II loci at four-digit resolution. High-throughput TCR immunosequencing, statistical association of individual TCRs with disease status, and machine learning were combined to predict cytomegalovirus infection status. About 280 gigabases of sequencing data and approximately 85 million unique TCR sequences were included in an early release covering roughly 600 HLA-typed donors. The T cell repertoires of several hundred subjects were profiled by immunosequencing and related to cytomegalovirus serostatus. In a later analysis, previously published TCR beta repertoires from roughly 710 donors were re-analyzed and high-resolution HLA genotyping was added so that TCR occurrence patterns could be studied. The number of donors typed differed by locus, with 629-630 for A, B, C, DRB1 and DQB1, roughly 550 for DQA1, about 610 for DPA1, and 472 for DPB1. Every repertoire in the discovery cohort had been generated on one and the same sequencing platform. A later genetic analysis took genome-wide SNP genotypes for about three fifths of the 666 donors and used that subset as a discovery cohort. A separate validation cohort of some 130 different subjects was used in addition to the approximately 670-subject first cohort. Among the roughly 400 genotyped donors, about 85% belonged to the genetic ancestry cluster associated with self-reported Caucasian donors. In the later analysis, no new phenotypic data were used to find candidate immune exposures; instead, reliance was placed on TCR beta sequences and their occurrence across donors. Across around 400 genotyped donors of the cohort, an average of about 220,000 unique TCR beta nucleotide sequences per donor were sequenced, and about a sixth of those sequences were non-productive. Donor age, sex, ethnicity and CMV serostatus were compiled alongside the repertoire data. The study aimed to test whether cataloging public T cell receptors could reveal signatures of past pathogen exposure. Four or five DR-DQ haplotypes were handled as single units for association and clustering because linkage in the cohort was strong. To decide whether each TCR beta V gene segment behaved as functional or pseudogenic, an earlier analysis of nearly 600 of the donors relied on high-throughput TCR beta sequencing.

The method was the immunoSEQ multiplex PCR assay. The multiplex PCR relied on a mix of 60 forward primers for TCR Vbeta segments and 13 reverse primers for TCR Jbeta segments. The CDR3 region of rearranged TCR beta genes was amplified from genomic DNA with a multiplex PCR assay. The Illumina HiSeq System was used to sequence the amplified TCR beta libraries as 87-base-pair reads. As for the original processing: In a later analysis, around 80 million unique TCR beta chains were counted across the approximately 640 repertoires, and approximately 11 million of these chains were shared by at least two donors. Raw reads were error-corrected and collapsed into unique sequences by a nearest-neighbor algorithm in which closely related sequences were merged to remove PCR and sequencing errors. V, D and J gene segments were assigned by aligning CDR3 sequences to IMGT reference sequences. For a sequence to be retained, a match of at least six nucleotides was required to both a V gene segment and a J gene segment. A rearrangement was called productive if the CDR3 had no stop codons and remained in frame with V and J, and every other rearrangement was called non-productive. Following IMGT convention, CDR3 was defined as the stretch from the second conserved V-encoded cysteine to the conserved J-encoded phenylalanine. Sequences without an unambiguous match to a single V gene segment were excluded from the earlier analysis of about 630 of the donors. An earlier analysis of 550 to 650 of the donors classified V segments as functional when productive rearrangements were above 56.7% and as segregating when the standard deviation between donors was above 5%. A statistical classification framework was built for diagnosing cytomegalovirus status from the catalog of TCR beta chain sequences. In a later analysis, V and J genes were assigned by comparing TCR nucleotide sequences against IMGT/GENE-DB human TR gene sequences. Using the TCRdist pipeline, a later analysis assigned CDR3 sequences along with most-parsimonious VDJ recombination scenarios. In a later analysis, each TCR beta chain was defined by its CDR3 amino acid sequence together with its V-gene family, and reads lacking a unique V-gene family were excluded. A later analysis removed several hundred highly shared, low-generation-probability nucleotide sequences to deal with suspected cross-contamination and a sequencing artifact. In a later analysis, a clonal expansion index for each public chain was calculated from normalized within-repertoire ranks of inferred template counts. A later analysis computed generation probabilities with a VDJ recombination model fitted to out-of-frame rearrangements, and checked the results against IGoR. In a later analysis, hypergeometric tests were used to score TCR-TCR, TCR-HLA and TCR-CMV co-occurrence, with a repertoire-size bias correction applied to TCR pairs. False discovery rates were estimated in a later analysis by permuting HLA or CMV assignments 20 times. In a later analysis, co-occurring TCRs were grouped using DBSCAN, with TCRdist sequence similarity added in when clustering inside HLA-allele-positive subsets. Co-occurrence clustering excluded repertoires with fewer than 30,000 or more than 120,000 public chains, plus five with anomalous nucleotide sharing. Drawn from immuneACCESS, this table holds only the in-frame rearrangements with V and J called that TCRdb kept. Clones are partly lost; checked studies trace under half to an unresolved V gene and leave the rest unexplained. That table supplies the V and J calls and clone size; D and trimming were determined from the DNA. The sample table contains 200,000 or so clones; only one count was recorded for approximately 85% of them. Of the sample, 6.5% falls within the top ten clones.

Relative to germline, V is missing 8 bases and J is missing 5 bases, with 16 bases of the junction outside any gene match. From the germline V gene, CDR1 is MDHEN and CDR2 is SYDVKM. The CDR3 spans 16 residues, from the cysteine through the phenylalanine. Only CDR3 DNA is held: 48 bases, read in frame from base 1. The cohort was made up of approximately 700 healthy bone marrow donors. At the time of sampling, every cohort member was nominally healthy, though immune exposures that went unrecorded were likely present. The donor was CMV seropositive and was included in the group of 289 seropositive cohort members. Each donor provided a peripheral blood sample, and peripheral blood mononuclear cells were used for TCR beta sequencing. The Qiagen DNeasy Blood Extraction Kit was used to extract genomic DNA from the blood cell samples. What the authors observed across the whole study: A later analysis associated about 17,000 TCR beta sequences with specific HLA alleles at a false discovery rate of 0.05. Compared with equally common non-associated chains, HLA-associated TCR beta chains in a later analysis were more clonally expanded and had lower generation probabilities. A total of 150 to 200 TCR beta chains were listed by the study as associated with cytomegalovirus. A group of highly shared sequence variants was considered likely to be a technical artifact of the sequencing pipeline. Sequencing depth was assumed to be roughly uniform across donors in the presence/absence analyses, though that assumption may not hold. Only TCR beta chains were sequenced in this cohort, and the absence of alpha or paired-chain data limited detectable features. A later genetic analysis associated a missense DCLRE1C variant with V-gene and J-gene trimming of TCR beta chains, and an independent cohort replicated the association. Several of the top co-occurrence clusters appeared to be linked to parvovirus B19, influenza, CMV and Epstein-Barr virus, according to a later analysis. In vitro tests confirmed that a few of the cytomegalovirus-associated TCR beta chains recognize cytomegalovirus antigens. Because the 87-base-pair reads could not distinguish some IMGT-functional V segments, including TRBV6-2 and TRBV6-3, those segments were excluded. Most TCR sequences were observed very rarely across donors, whereas some public TCRs were present in many individuals. In a later analysis, TCR association rates were found to vary across HLA loci, with the most associated TCRs seen for DRB1 alleles and the fewest for HLA-C alleles. In an earlier analysis of under 600 of the donors, most TCR beta V segments were observed in productive rearrangements about 90% or about 30% of the time, broadly matching IMGT annotations. In a later analysis, most CMV-associated TCR beta chains were found to appear HLA-restricted, with HLA associations seemingly driven largely by CMV exposure. About 15 rarely observed V segments, including chromosome 9 orphons, were excluded from the earlier analysis of several hundred of the donors because counts were too low. The only immune exposure information available for the cohort was CMV serostatus. A further reported finding was that TCR beta sequences accurately predicted the HLA-A and HLA-B alleles for most subjects in the first cohort. When HLA alleles, especially DR and DQ, strongly co-occurred, attributing TCR associations to individual alleles was difficult. According to the authors, the approach could potentially be generalized to other disease states and immunological phenotypes. HLA typing was unavailable for some donors at each locus, so association tests used only the typed subset. Correlated functional status among segregating V segments might reflect linkage disequilibrium, but an unknown experimental factor could not be ruled out. A later genetic analysis reported fewer N-insertions in productive TCRs among donors in an Asian-associated ancestry cluster than the roughly 700-donor mean. In both the original and validation cohorts, the classifier was reported to diagnose cytomegalovirus status with high specificity and sensitivity.

Regarding this clone: It has no known antigen specificity. No base quality values were provided; no much bigger clone lies one nucleotide off.

Sequenced input: PBMCs. The rearranged chain carries TRBV28 and TRBJ2-7; 9 central bases correspond to TRBD1. This TCR came from a woman in her fifties or sixties in good health and CMV-seropositive. The DNA is TGTGCCAGCCCACCTACTTCCGGGACAGGGAATAACGAGCAGTACTTC. The translation is CASPPTSGTGNNEQYF. Where the CDR3 stops, the reference TRBV28 and TRBJ2-7 genes take over; the full variable domain is DVKVTQSSRYLVKRTGEKVFLECVQDMDHENMFWYRQDPGLGLRLIYFSYDVKMKEKGDIPEGYSVSREKKERFSLILESASTNQTSMYLCASPPTSGTGNNEQYFGPGTRLTVT.